The sequence of this T cell receptor beta chain was determined in a study of blood T cell repertoires in COVID-19. The wider study: Acute-phase and convalescent COVID-19 samples originated in the United States, Italy and Spain. T cells, B-cell-depleted T cells, or PBMCs provided the cDNA or gDNA that served as material.

In the study's own analysis: Reference gene primers were amplified, and this amplification served to estimate nucleated cell counts. Sequencing used immunoSEQ multiplex PCR; TCRdb keeps in-frame clones, though not all of them. That table furnishes V, J and clone size, whereas the DNA furnished D and trimming. The repertoire has 150,000 to 200,000 clones, over 60% of them found once; the top ten carry 8% to 9.5%. V was clipped by 5 bases and J by 5 bases, with 14 bases between them. CDR3 length: 14 amino acids. From germline, CDR1 is KGHDR and CDR2 SFDVKD. The chain recombines TRBV24-1 with TRBJ1-1; possibly TRBD1 for D (6 bases). The TCR was taken from a man between 60 and 75 years old with acute or convalescent COVID-19. The sequencing input was peripheral blood. The CDR3 nucleotides are TGTGCCACCAGTGGGGGGGGGCGAAGGACTGAAGCTTTCTTT. Protein sequence: CATSGGGRRTEAFF.